Each of the 5 T cell receptor delta chains below was sequenced from the same sample in a study of γδ T cells in repeated Plasmodium falciparum infection. TCRdb redid the clone calls on the multiplex PCR reads with CATT. The repertoire holds 93,000 or so delta-chain clones, less than 1% seen once, with just under 10% in the top ten. Flow sorting of PBMC yielded separate Vgamma9/Vdelta2+ and Vdelta2-negative gammadelta T cell populations for bulk repertoire analysis. The sequencing sample was made of gamma-delta T cells from blood. These receptors were collected from a pool of human donors (malaria-infected and uninfected, not separated).

This clone has a handful of counts. A far larger clone differs by one base, so this is likely a read error. The same CDR3 arises from other DNA sequences in this sample as well. The genes are TRDV1 and TRDJ1; TRDD3 matches 7 bases. The CDR3 runs 18 residues. The ends lost 3 bases at V and 0 bases at J; junction bases unmatched: 13. Looked up from germline, CDR1 is TSWWSYY and CDR2 is QGS. The CDR3 nucleotides read TGTGCTCTTGGGGAGACCGTGCGGGGGGGATGGTACACCGATAAACTCATCTTT. As protein: CALGETVRGGWYTDKLIF.

Only a few counts were recorded for this clone. The protein given by TCRdb reflects a much larger clone and differs at residue 18 from this DNA's translation, likely from a read error; the protein shown is the DNA's translation. The J gene went uncalled, whereas the V gene is TRDV2; the tabulated D call, TRDD3, remains unverified against the DNA. CDR1 is GEAIGNYY and CDR2 is EKD in the germline V gene. The CDR3 loop spans 19 amino acids. CDR3 amino acids: CACDSRTGGYAITGDKLTF. Here the CDR3 DNA reads TGTGCCTGTGACTCCCGTACTGGGGGATACGCGATTACGGGTGATAAACTCACCTTT.

This clone was found many times. The chain carries TRDV1 and TRDJ1, with 7 bases identical to TRDD3. This CDR3 spans 15 amino acids. V shed 5 bases and J 2 bases; nucleotides not matched to a gene: 8. CDR1 and CDR2 from the germline V gene are TSWWSYY and QGS. CDR3 sequence reads: CALGTAAGDTDKLIF. The CDR3 DNA reads TGTGCTCTTGGGACCGCCGCGGGGGATACCGATAAACTCATCTTT.

This clone was found a few times. Since a far larger clone is one base different, this is likely a read error. Other nucleotide sequences from this sample produce the same CDR3. V usage is TRDV1 and J usage is TRDJ1; 8 bases agree with TRDD3. No J gene is reported in TCRdb; it was inferred here by comparing the DNA with germline. The CDR3 loop spans 20 amino acids. CDR1 and CDR2 (germline): TSWWSYY, QGS. V was pared by 3 bases and J by 1 base, with 19 bases of the junction left unmatched. Here the CDR3 DNA reads TGTGCTCTTGGGGAGCCCAGCCCTCCCAAATACTGGGGGCTCACCGATAAACTCATCTTT. Its translation: CALGEPSPPKYWGLTDKLIF.

This clone was found a few times. The protein held in TCRdb is that of a much larger clone and does not match this DNA's translation at residue 11, likely because of a read error; the protein shown is translated from the DNA. The rearrangement joins TRDV2 to TRDJ1; TRDD3 aligns across 10 bases. No J gene is reported in TCRdb; it was inferred here by comparing the DNA with germline. The CDR3 covers 16 residues. CDR1 and CDR2 (germline): GEAIGNYY, EKD. V was pared by 0 bases and J by 4 bases, with 7 bases of the junction left unmatched. CDR3 sequence (DNA): TGTGCCTGTGACACCGTTACTGGGGGATTCATCGATAAACTCATCTTT. This encodes CACDTVTGGFIDKLIF.